This T cell receptor (beta chain) was recorded in a study of blood T cell repertoires in COVID-19. The wider study: The United States, Italy and Spain provided the acute and convalescent COVID-19 samples.

V gave up 2 bases and J gave up 6 bases; unmatched junction bases: 8. Germline assignment: CDR1 SGHAT and CDR2 FQNNGV. The CDR3 has 16 residues. TCRdb's table, derived via immunoSEQ multiplex PCR, lists solely in-frame clones and lacks some. The sample consists of some 150,000 clones, 87% of them appearing once. The rearrangement joins TRBV11-2 to TRBJ2-3, with 10 bases fitting TRBD1. This receptor was identified in an older woman who had recovered from COVID-19. The specimen sequenced was peripheral blood. CDR3 sequence (DNA): TGTGCCAGCAGCTTACAGACAGGGGGCGGCGGCGATACGCAGTATTTT. Protein sequence: CASSLQTGGGGDTQYF.